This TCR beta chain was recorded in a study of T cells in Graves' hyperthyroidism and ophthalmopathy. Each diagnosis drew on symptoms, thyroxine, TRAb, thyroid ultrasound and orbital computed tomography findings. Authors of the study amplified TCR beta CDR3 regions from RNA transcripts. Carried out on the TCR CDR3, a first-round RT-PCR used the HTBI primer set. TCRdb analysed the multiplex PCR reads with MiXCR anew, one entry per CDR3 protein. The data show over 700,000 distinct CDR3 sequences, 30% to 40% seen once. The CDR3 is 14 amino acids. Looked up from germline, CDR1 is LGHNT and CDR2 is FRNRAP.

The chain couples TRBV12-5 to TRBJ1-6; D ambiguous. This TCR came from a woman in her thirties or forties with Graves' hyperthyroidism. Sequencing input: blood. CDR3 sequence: CASSFERKNSPLHF. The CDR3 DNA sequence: TGTGCCAGCAGTTTCGAGAGGAAGAATTCACCCCTCCACTTT.